Following are 20 T cell receptor beta chains from one sample sequenced in a study of blood T cell repertoires in COVID-19. The method was immunoSEQ multiplex PCR; TCRdb's version includes in-frame clones alone and lacks a portion of them. The table has roughly 160,000 clones, roughly 87% seen once. Sequenced input: PBMCs or T cells enriched from blood (not recorded which). The receptors stem from a woman aged 45-65 years who had recovered from COVID-19.

The DNA of the CDR3 is TGTGCCAGCAGTGAGACAGGGACCAATGAGCAGTTCTTC. Its translation: CASSETGTNEQFF. The gene calls are TRBV25-1 and TRBJ2-1, with 7 bases lining up with TRBD1. V lost 3 bases to trimming and J lost 6 bases; unmatched junction nucleotides: 2. The CDR3 loop spans 13 amino acids. CDR1 is MGHDK, CDR2 SYGVNS, per germline.

V usage is TRBV28 and J usage is TRBJ1-5, with a weak D call TRBD1 (5 bases). Germline CDR1 is MDHEN and CDR2 is SYDVKM. The CDR3 is made up of 15 amino acids. Trimming left V 4 bases short and J 2 bases short, with 12 bases between. CDR3 region: CASSSRTGGNQPQHF. The CDR3 DNA is TGTGCCAGCAGTTCCAGGACGGGGGGCAATCAGCCCCAGCATTTT.

This clone has just a few counts. The junction does not match germline at one end; this may be a read error. V usage is TRBV7-7 and J usage is TRBJ2-3; TRBD1 agrees at 8 bases. CDR3 length: 14 amino acids. Germline V gene lookup returns CDR1 SSHAT and CDR2 FNYEAQ (reference sequence). CDR3 sequence: CASSCTGGTDTQYF. The CDR3 region has the DNA TGTGCTAGCAGCTGTACAGGGGGTACAGATACGCAGTATTTT.

The chain couples TRBV19 to TRBJ2-7; 7 nucleotides align to TRBD1. Germline-derived CDR1 and CDR2 are LNHDA and SQIVND (reference sequence). The CDR3 consists of 14 residues. The trim removed 6 bases at V and 5 bases at J, leaving 10 bases unmatched. The DNA of the CDR3 is TGTGCCAGTAGCAAACAGGGGTTGATGAACGAGCAGTACTTC. This translates into CASSKQGLMNEQYF.

The chain links TRBV29-1 to TRBJ1-1; the D gene is possibly TRBD1 (5 bases). The V and J ends lost 4 bases and 10 bases respectively, with 10 bases between them. The length of the CDR3 is 10 residues. Germline V gene lookup returns CDR1 SQVTM and CDR2 ANQGSEA. CDR3 amino acids: CSVGVRVAFF. The DNA for the CDR3 is TGCAGCGTTGGGGTCAGGGTAGCTTTCTTT.

This chain uses TRBV3-1 (or the pseudogene TRBV3-2) with TRBJ2-2, with a possible D match to TRBD2 (5 bases). CDR1 is LGHDT and CDR2 is YNNKEL in the germline V gene (reference sequence). Trimming pared 4 bases from V and 8 bases from J, leaving 14 bases between. The CDR3 extends over 14 amino acids. Here the CDR3 reads CASSLRTGSGELFF. CDR3 nucleotide sequence: TGTGCCAGCAGCCTCCGGACGGGGTCGGGGGAGCTGTTTTTT.

The chain uses TRBV6-5 and TRBJ2-1; D is possibly TRBD2 (6 bases). The V gene lost 6 bases and the J gene lost 0 bases, with 9 bases spanning the gap. CDR3 length: 14 residues. Per the germline V gene, CDR1 is MNHEY and CDR2 is SVGAGI. This CDR3 reads CASSAGNSYNEQFF. In DNA form, the CDR3 reads TGTGCCAGCAGCGCGGGAAACTCCTACAATGAGCAGTTCTTC.

This clone was counted a few times. The rearrangement joins TRBV7-9 to TRBJ2-1, with 7 bases identical to TRBD2. The CDR3 loop spans 14 amino acids. Losses at the gene ends were 3 bases for V and 9 bases for J; bases not matched to a gene: 8. From germline, CDR1 is SEHNR and CDR2 FQNEAQ (reference sequence). Written as DNA, the CDR3 is TGTGCCAGCAGCTTCAACGGGAGGTATGGTGAGCAGTTCTTC. It yields the protein CASSFNGRYGEQFF.

The chain couples TRBV5-1 to TRBJ2-7, with D perhaps matching TRBD1 (5 bases). CDR1 is SGHRS and CDR2 is YFSETQ in the germline V gene. The CDR3 has 13 residues. The V and J ends lost 0 bases and 5 bases respectively, with 9 bases between them. CDR3 sequence reads: CASSLGRVDEQYF. In nucleotides, the CDR3 is TGCGCCAGCAGCTTGGGCAGGGTGGACGAGCAGTACTTC.

The chain is built from TRBV27 and TRBJ2-7; 11 nucleotides agree with TRBD2. This CDR3 comprises 18 residues. V dropped 5 bases and J dropped 0; count of bases not matched to a gene: 12. Per the germline V gene, CDR1 is MNHEY and CDR2 is SMNVEV (reference sequence). CDR3 nucleotide sequence: TGTGCCAGCAGTACACACCTGACTAGCGGGACATACTCCTACGAGCAGTACTTC. It is translated as CASSTHLTSGTYSYEQYF.

This clone was picked up one time. The rearrangement links TRBV6-6 to TRBJ2-2, with 12 bases that match TRBD2. CDR1 and CDR2 from the germline V gene are MNHNY and SVGAGI (reference sequence). This CDR3 comprises 16 residues. Trimming cost V 5 bases and J 2 bases; bases outside gene matches: 3. The CDR3 bases are TGTGCCAGCAGTCGACTAGCGGGAGTAAACACCGGGGAGCTGTTTTTT. This codes for CASSRLAGVNTGELFF.

This sequence joins TRBV19 and TRBJ2-2; 12 bases are a match to TRBD2. V trimming: 8 bases; J trimming: 8 bases; junction bases outside the gene matches: 6. This CDR3 region has 14 residues. Germline CDR1 LNHDA, CDR2 SQIVND (reference sequence). In DNA, the CDR3 is TGTGCCAGTCAAAGACTAGCGGGAGAGGGGGAGCTGTTTTTT. Protein sequence: CASQRLAGEGELFF.

This chain joins TRBV19 and TRBJ1-2; 7 bases fit TRBD1. Germline CDR1 reads LNHDA; CDR2 reads SQIVND (reference sequence). The junction had 3 bases not matched to a gene; V was cut back by 4 bases and J by 1 base. The CDR3 runs 14 residues. DNA of the CDR3: TGTGCCAGTAGTAGACAGGGTATTAACTATGGCTACACCTTC. Protein: CASSRQGINYGYTF.

This clone has just a few counts. The chain employs TRBV7-8 and TRBJ1-3; D is ambiguous. CDR3 length: 15 amino acids. Trimming cost V 2 bases and J 1 base, with 9 bases left between them. CDR1 SGHVS and CDR2 FQNEAQ come from the germline V gene. The CDR3 region is CASSLSLNSGNTIYF. The CDR3 nucleotides are TGTGCCAGCAGCTTATCACTGAATTCTGGAAACACCATATATTTT.

This clone was picked up one time. The chain combines TRBV5-1 with TRBJ2-7; 9 positions agree with TRBD1. Germline V gene lookup returns CDR1 SGHRS and CDR2 YFSETQ. The junction had 8 bases not matched to a gene; V was cut back by 7 bases and J by 6 bases. This CDR3 region has 13 residues. This CDR3 reads CASRPGQGTEQYF. CDR3 DNA sequence: TGCGCCAGCCGGCCGGGACAGGGTACCGAGCAGTACTTC.

The chain couples TRBV19 to TRBJ2-1, with D perhaps matching TRBD2 (5 bases). Germline V gene data show CDR1 as LNHDA and CDR2 as SQIVND (reference sequence). Deletions cut 6 bases from V and 0 bases from J, with 12 bases between. This CDR3 contains 15 residues. The CDR3 bases are TGTGCCAGTAGGCGATTTGGGAGCTCCTACAATGAGCAGTTCTTC. Residues: CASRRFGSSYNEQFF.

The chain recombines TRBV14 with TRBJ2-7, with 7 nucleotides matching TRBD1. V lost 0 bases, J lost 3 bases, and 5 bases stayed unmatched. The germline V gene has CDR1 SGHDN and CDR2 FVKESK. CDR3 length: 15 residues. Written as DNA, the CDR3 is TGTGCCAGCAGCCAAGATCGGACAGGCAGCTACGAGCAGTACTTC. Translated, it gives CASSQDRTGSYEQYF.

This clone showed up just a few times. V is TRBV27 and J is TRBJ2-7, with D unclear. CDR3 length: 13 residues. Germline V gene lookup returns CDR1 MNHEY and CDR2 SMNVEV (reference sequence). V lost 1 base and J 2 bases, leaving 6 bases between the germline ends. The CDR3 protein is CASSLYGAYEQYF. CDR3 DNA: TGTGCCAGCAGTTTATATGGAGCCTACGAGCAGTACTTC.

This sequence joins TRBV30 and TRBJ2-1; 8 bases match TRBD2. The trim removed 0 bases at V and 7 bases at J, leaving 11 bases unmatched. Germline lookup yields CDR1 GTSNPN and CDR2 SVGIG (reference sequence). The CDR3 consists of 16 residues. The CDR3, as DNA: TGTGCCTGGAGTGTACTCGGCGGGAGGTACTGGAATGAGCAGTTCTTC. Its protein product is CAWSVLGGRYWNEQFF. The whole variable domain, remainder taken from reference TRBV30 and TRBJ2-1, is SQTIHQWPATLVQPVGSPLSLECTVEGTSNPNLYWYRQAAGRGLQLLFYSVGIGQISSEVPQNLSASRPQDRQFILSSKKLLLSDSGFYLCAWSVLGGRYWNEQFFGPGTRLTVL.

The V gene is TRBV5-1, the J gene TRBJ1-2, with D unclear. Trimming stripped 2 bases from V and 3 bases from J, with 17 bases between. Germline lookup yields CDR1 SGHRS and CDR2 YFSETQ. This CDR3 is built from 16 residues. The DNA of the CDR3 is TGCGCCAGCAGCTTTGATGGAAAAGCCCAGGACTATGGCTACACCTTC. This translates into CASSFDGKAQDYGYTF.